The following is a TCR beta chain sequence with its context. Its antigen is unidentified. The data belong to a study of T-cell memory formation after mild COVID-19. Study observations and caveats: CD4/CD8 balance held among clones contracting day 15 to 85, and later expanders leaned CD4+. Contracting CD4+ clones lay largely in CM and EM, with CD8+ ones residing in EMRA.

Constant-segment primers and 5'RACE yielded cDNA libraries for TCR alpha and TCR beta, each carrying sample barcodes and UMIs. In TCRdb, the 5' RACE reads were re-called with MiXCR into one record per CDR3 protein. The sample carries about 260,000 distinct CDR3 sequences, approximately 7.6% recorded once. The sample consisted of PBMCs or a T cell subset sorted from them (not recorded which). This receptor was obtained from a man aged 18 to 29 who had mild COVID-19 (a few samples of this study predate the infection). Cell type and time point are not known.

Here the CDR3 DNA reads TGTGCCACCAGCCCCCACCAAGAGACCCAGTACTTC. Protein sequence: CATSPHQETQYF. The genes are TRBV15 and TRBJ2-5; no firm D call. V was cut by 5 bases and J by 0 bases, with 4 bases left in between. The CDR3 totals 12 residues. The germline CDR1 and CDR2 sequences are LNHNV and YYDKDF (reference sequence).